This paragraph reports one T cell receptor beta chain. This sample was taken from a study of blood T cell repertoires in COVID-19. The authors' processing: Amplification of reference gene primers provided the estimated nucleated cell counts. Profiling relied on immunoSEQ multiplex PCR, and the TCRdb table lists in-frame clones only, not all of them. V, J and clone size derive from that table, while D and trimming were established from the DNA sequence. In the table there are approximately 400,000 clones, 88% of which are singletons. Trimming removed 0 bases from V and 2 bases from J, with 11 bases in between. This CDR3 spans 15 amino acids. Germline values: CDR1 SGHRS, CDR2 YFSETQ. This study enrolled people aged about 18 to 90 from roughly 24 US geographic areas. Grouping used clinical history reported by participants in a survey and questionnaire. Each recovered donor of Cohort 3 presented with two negative PCRs, clearance, or symptom resolution.

The TCR sequence derives from a woman aged 18-29 years who had recovered from COVID-19. The sequenced material came from PBMCs or T cells enriched from blood (not recorded which). V and J are TRBV5-1 and TRBJ1-1; D is ambiguous. This chain's CDR3 is CASSLGAGVNTEAFF. The CDR3 bases are TGCGCCAGCAGCTTGGGTGCAGGCGTCAACACTGAAGCTTTCTTT. The full variable domain, in which reference TRBV5-1 and TRBJ1-1 provide the parts outside the CDR3, is KAGVTQTPRYLIKTRGQQVTLSCSPISGHRSVSWYQQTPGQGLQFLFEYFSETQRNKGNFPGRFSGRQFSNSRSEMNVSTLELGDSALYLCASSLGAGVNTEAFFGQGTRLTVV.